These T cell receptor beta chains were read from a single sample in a study of cytomegalovirus exposure and HLA in healthy donors. Repertoires were generated with immunoSEQ multiplex PCR, while TCRdb's copy carries only in-frame clones and drops some. This listing includes 120,000 or so clones. The sample taken for sequencing was PBMCs. The receptors come from a man between 18 and 29 years old in good health and CMV-seronegative. The CDR3 runs from the conserved cysteine through the conserved F or W. Fields, in order: D gene, CDR3 length, V gene, J gene, CDR3 DNA, CDR3 protein. D genes are given only for firm matches.

TRBD2	18	TRBV7-9	TRBJ2-3	TGTGCCAGCAGCGGTCTGTCCCCTAGCGGGAGAGATGTAGATACGCAGTATTTT	CASSGLSPSGRDVDTQYF
TRBD1	15	TRBV7-8	TRBJ2-1	TGTGCCAGCAGCTTAACGGGACAGGGGTACAATGAGCAGTTCTTC	CASSLTGQGYNEQFF
.	14	TRBV5-1	TRBJ2-2	TGCGCCAGCAGCTCCACAGGGTACACCGGGGAGCTGTTTTTT	CASSSTGYTGELFF
TRBD2	17	TRBV4-1	TRBJ2-3	TGCGCCAGCAGCCAAGGGGGACTAGCGGGTTACACAGATACGCAGTATTTT	CASSQGGLAGYTDTQYF
TRBD2	17	TRBV10-2	TRBJ2-1	TGCGCCAGCAACGCTTTGCGGGAGGGCCCTCGAGACAATGAGCAGTTCTTC	CASNALREGPRDNEQFF
.	13	TRBV7-2	TRBJ2-7	TGTGCCAGCAGCTTAGAGGGGCAAAGGGAGCAGTACTTC	CASSLEGQREQYF
.	13	TRBV18	TRBJ1-1	TGTGCCAGCTCGCCCCCAGGGGCCACGCGAGCTTTCTTT	CASSPPGATRAFF
.	13	TRBV18	TRBJ2-5	TGTGCCAGCTCACTGCAGTTGGAAGAGACCCAGTACTTC	CASSLQLEETQYF
TRBD2	15	TRBV6-1	TRBJ2-7	TGTGCCAGCAGCGGAGTACCACTAGCGGGATGGGAGCAGTACTTC	CASSGVPLAGWEQYF
TRBD1	15	TRBV2	TRBJ2-7	TGTGCCAGCAAACGGACCGGGACAGGGGAAAACGAGCAGTACTTC	CASKRTGTGENEQYF
.	15	TRBV4-1	TRBJ1-4	TGCGCCAGCAGCCTCGCGGGGGGGGATAATGAAAAACTGTTTTTT	CASSLAGGDNEKLFF
.	13	TRBV30	TRBJ1-6	TGTGCCTGGGGGCTACAGCAGGTGGCCCCCCTCCACTTT	CAWGLQQVAPLHF
.	13	TRBV7-8	TRBJ2-7	TGTGCCAGCAGCTTAGGTGCGGACTACGAGCAGTACTTC	CASSLGADYEQYF
.	15	TRBV15	TRBJ2-5	TGTGCCACCAGCGATTCGAGGGGGTTGAAGGAGACCCAGTACTTC	CATSDSRGLKETQYF
TRBD1	15	TRBV5-1	TRBJ2-5	TGCGCCAGCAGCTTAGGGGGGACAGGCGGAGAGACCCAGTACTTC	CASSLGGTGGETQYF
.	16	TRBV4-1	TRBJ2-3	TGCGCCAGCAGCCGCTTACTTCCGGGAAACACAGATACGCAGTATTTT	CASSRLLPGNTDTQYF
.	15	TRBV27	TRBJ2-7	TGTGCCAGCAGTTCCCAGACAGGCGGTGGCTACGAGCAGTACTTC	CASSSQTGGGYEQYF
.	16	TRBV6-5	TRBJ1-3	TGTGCCAGCAGTTACGACGGACTCCACTCTGGAAACACCATATATTTT	CASSYDGLHSGNTIYF
.	13	TRBV6-5	TRBJ2-7	TGTGCCAGCAGACTCGGGGGCTCCTACGAGCAGTACTTC	CASRLGGSYEQYF
.	15	TRBV5-4	TRBJ2-1	TGTGCCAGCAGCTTGGAGACGGAGACCTACAATGAGCAGTTCTTC	CASSLETETYNEQFF
TRBD1	15	TRBV5-1	TRBJ2-2	TGCGCCAGCAGGGAGTCAGGGGGCTATGCCGGGGAGCTGTTTTTT	CASRESGGYAGELFF
.	14	TRBV9	TRBJ1-2	TGTGCCAGCAGCTCCGGGACACTTAACTATGGCTACACCTTC	CASSSGTLNYGYTF
TRBD2	14	TRBV19	TRBJ2-1	TGTGCCAGTCCTCCAGCGGGAGGGCCCTATGAGCAGTTCTTC	CASPPAGGPYEQFF
TRBD1	15	TRBV6-1	TRBJ1-2	TGTGCCAGCAGTACCCACGGGGGACAGGGCTATGGCTACACCTTC	CASSTHGGQGYGYTF
TRBD1	16	TRBV27	TRBJ1-5	TGTGCCAGCAGTTTAAAACAGGGGATTGGCAATCAGCCCCAGCATTTT	CASSLKQGIGNQPQHF
.	12	TRBV28	TRBJ1-1	TGTGCCAGCGGTATGGCGAACACTGAAGCTTTCTTT	CASGMANTEAFF
.	13	TRBV7-8	TRBJ1-1	TGTGCCAGCAGGAAAAACAGGAACACTGAAGCTTTCTTT	CASRKNRNTEAFF
TRBD1	15	TRBV5-1	TRBJ1-1	TGCGCCAGCAGCTTGGATTGGGGGACAGGTGGTGAAGCTTTCTTT	CASSLDWGTGGEAFF
.	15	TRBV13	TRBJ2-3	TGTGCCAGCAGACCAAGTGGGAGGCATACAGATACGCAGTATTTT	CASRPSGRHTDTQYF
TRBD1	14	TRBV9	TRBJ1-1	TGTGCCAGCAGCGTAGGACAGGGAGTAGCGGAAGCTTTCTTT	CASSVGQGVAEAFF
TRBD1	20	TRBV5-1	TRBJ2-6	TGCGCCAGCAGCTCCCAACCTACAGGGGGCAATTTACTCGGGGCCAACGTCCTGACTTTC	CASSSQPTGGNLLGANVLTF
.	14	TRBV6-4	TRBJ2-3	TGTGCCAGCAGTACACGTGCTAGCACAGATACGCAGTATTTT	CASSTRASTDTQYF
TRBD2	14	TRBV19	TRBJ2-1	TGTGCCAGTAGTATAGATAAACTAGCGGGGGAGTCGTTCTTC	CASSIDKLAGESFF
.	13	TRBV9	TRBJ1-2	TGTGCCAGCAGCGTAGCCAGATCTGGTGGCTACACCTTC	CASSVARSGGYTF
.	13	TRBV7-9	TRBJ1-1	TGTGCCAGCAGGCTGGAGCTGAACACTGAAGCTTTCTTT	CASRLELNTEAFF
TRBD1	15	TRBV6-1	TRBJ1-1	TGTGCCAGCAAAAGTAGGACAGGGTCTATCACTGAAGCTTTCTTT	CASKSRTGSITEAFF
.	14	TRBV28	TRBJ1-2	TGTGCCAGCAGTGTCGGGGTCTCAAGTTTTGGCTACACCTTC	CASSVGVSSFGYTF
TRBD1	13	TRBV7-2	TRBJ1-5	TGTGCCAGCAGCCACGGGACAGATCAGCCCCAGCATTTT	CASSHGTDQPQHF
.	17	TRBV4-1	TRBJ1-5	TGCGCCAGCAGCCAAGAAGTGGAGCAGGGGATCAATCAGCCCCAGCATTTT	CASSQEVEQGINQPQHF
.	12	TRBV7-9	TRBJ2-7	TGTGCCAGCGGTGGCAGGGGATACGAGCAGTACTTC	CASGGRGYEQYF
TRBD1	14	TRBV10-1	TRBJ2-3	TGCGCCAGCGCCCGACAGGGGGACACAGATACGCAGTATTTT	CASARQGDTDTQYF
TRBD1	15	TRBV5-1	TRBJ1-1	TGCGCCAGCAGCTCGGGAGGGGGCGCGGATACTGAAGCTTTCTTT	CASSSGGGADTEAFF
.	13	TRBV11-3	TRBJ2-7	TGTGCCAGCAGCTCCGGTACAGAGTACGAGCAGTACTTC	CASSSGTEYEQYF
TRBD2	17	TRBV11-2	TRBJ2-3	TGTGCCAGCAGCACCCCGTCTAGCGGGAGGGTCGGAGATACGCAGTATTTT	CASSTPSSGRVGDTQYF
TRBD1	13	TRBV2	TRBJ2-7	TGTGCCGGTAGGGACAGGGGCGCCCACGAGCAGTACTTC	CAGRDRGAHEQYF